The 26 T cell receptor beta chains reported below all come from one sample, sequenced in a study of cytomegalovirus exposure and HLA in healthy donors. Researchers ran the PCR with 60 Vbeta and 13 Jbeta primers. The protocol was immunoSEQ multiplex PCR, while the TCRdb copy is restricted to in-frame clones and leaves out a portion. The table has around 140,000 clones, less than 85% seen once; the top ten hold more than 1.5%. The specimen was PBMCs. These receptors originate from a man between 40 and 49 years old in good health and CMV-seronegative.

CDR3 protein: CASSPRDRPPGGYEQYF. The CDR3 nucleotides are TGTGCCAGCAGCCCCCGGGACAGACCTCCTGGTGGTTACGAGCAGTACTTC. The chain recombines TRBV7-8 with TRBJ2-7; 7 nucleotides match TRBD1. The V gene's germline CDR1 is SGHVS and CDR2 FQNEAQ. V lost 5 bases, J lost 4 bases, and 17 bases stayed unmatched. CDR3 length equals 17 residues.

The V gene is TRBV27, the J gene TRBJ2-7, with D possibly being TRBD1 (6 bases). V was clipped by 5 bases and J by 6 bases, with 14 bases between them. The V gene's germline CDR1 is MNHEY and CDR2 SMNVEV (reference sequence). CDR3 length equals 13 residues. CDR3 in DNA: TGTGCCAGCAGTCCATGGCAGGGGCGCGAGCAGTACTTC. Its translation is CASSPWQGREQYF.

The CDR3 spells CASSLTPLTGVGETQYF. The CDR3 DNA reads TGCGCCAGCAGCTTGACCCCATTAACAGGGGTGGGGGAGACCCAGTACTTC. V and J are TRBV5-1 and TRBJ2-5; TRBD1 matches at 7 bases. Trimming removed 1 base from V and 5 bases from J; junction bases left unmatched: 14. Looked up from germline, CDR1 is SGHRS and CDR2 is YFSETQ. CDR3 size: 17 residues.

The CDR3 region is CASPEGAGELFF. The CDR3 DNA is TGTGCCAGCCCGGAAGGGGCCGGGGAGCTGTTTTTT. The chain couples TRBV18 to TRBJ2-2, with D maybe TRBD1 (5 bases). The ends were cut back, 8 bases at V and 6 bases at J, with 10 bases in the middle. Germline V lookup: CDR1 KGHSH, CDR2 LQKENI. The CDR3 runs to 12 residues.

The CDR3: CASSVESGGNTIYF. In DNA form, the CDR3 reads TGTGCCAGCAGCGTAGAGTCAGGAGGAAACACCATATATTTT. This sequence joins TRBV9 and TRBJ1-3; D gene ambiguous. V lost 0 bases and J 4 bases, leaving 8 bases between the germline ends. The germline V gene has CDR1 SGDLS and CDR2 YYNGEE. The CDR3 covers 14 residues.

This clone appeared once. This chain links TRBV7-9 with TRBJ2-6, with D tentatively TRBD1 (6 bases). Per germline, CDR1 SEHNR and CDR2 FQNEAQ (reference sequence). The CDR3 is 16 residues long. Trimming removed 2 bases at V and 1 base at J, with 9 bases between. The CDR3 nucleotides read TGTGCCAGCAGCTTAAAACAGGGTTCTGGGGCCAACGTCCTGACTTTC. This encodes CASSLKQGSGANVLTF.

This clone has only a few counts. The V call is TRBV6-5, the J call TRBJ2-7, with D possibly TRBD2 on 6 matching bases. The germline CDR1 and CDR2 sequences are MNHEY and SVGAGI. V gave up 2 bases and J gave up 2 bases, with 7 bases separating them. The CDR3 sequence is 13 residues long. The CDR3: CASSYREAYEQYF. The CDR3 nucleotides are TGTGCCAGCAGTTACAGGGAGGCCTACGAGCAGTACTTC.

In DNA, the CDR3 is TGCGCCAGCAGCTCCCTTTCAGGGCAGGGGGCTGAAGCTTTCTTT. Its protein product is CASSSLSGQGAEAFF. This sequence joins TRBV5-1 and TRBJ1-1, with 7 bases lining up with TRBD1. Per the germline V gene, CDR1 is SGHRS and CDR2 is YFSETQ. The CDR3 totals 15 residues. J was trimmed by 6 bases and V by 3 bases; bases with no gene match: 11.

This chain joins TRBV7-6 and TRBJ2-7, with D uncertain. The CDR3 is 16 residues long. V lost 1 base and J lost 3, with 16 bases in between. Germline V CDR1 and CDR2: SGHVS, FNYEAQ. The CDR3 DNA sequence: TGTGCCAGCAGCTTAGTGAACAGTGGATCAAGCTACGAGCAGTACTTC. Translation gives CASSLVNSGSSYEQYF.

For this clone: One end of the junction is discordant with germline, which a read error may explain. The rearrangement joins TRBV7-9 to TRBJ1-1; D may be TRBD1 (5 bases). The CDR3 is made up of 14 amino acids. Per the germline V gene, CDR1 is SEHNR and CDR2 is FQNEAQ (reference sequence). The chain's CDR3 is CSSSLGAGQDQAFF. For the CDR3, the DNA is TGTTCCAGCAGCTTAGGGGCAGGGCAGGATCAAGCTTTCTTT.

This clone was observed a handful of times. V and J are TRBV10-3 and TRBJ1-1; no clear D gene. Germline CDR1 is ENHRY and CDR2 is SYGVKD. The CDR3 extends over 12 amino acids. V was pared by 6 bases and J by 2 bases, with 7 bases between. CDR3 region: CAISRQNTEAFF. The CDR3 coding sequence is TGTGCCATCAGCCGACAAAACACTGAAGCTTTCTTT.

The chain uses TRBV23-1 and TRBJ1-1, with TRBD1 as a possible D gene (5 bases). TRBV23-1 is reported as an ORF; its role is uncertain. The V end lost 2 bases, the J end lost 0 bases, and 13 bases lay between the germline ends. There are 16 residues in the CDR3. CDR3 amino acids: CASSQGRAAMNTEAFF. The CDR3 bases are TGCGCCAGCAGTCAAGGCAGGGCTGCAATGAACACTGAAGCTTTCTTT.

The chain links TRBV29-1 to TRBJ2-7, with D tentatively TRBD1 (6 bases). The ends were cut back, 1 base at V and 2 bases at J, with 9 bases in the middle. The CDR3 runs 13 residues. CDR1 and CDR2 (germline): SQVTM, ANQGSEA. Written as DNA, the CDR3 is TGCAGCGTTGAAGGGGACACCGCCTACGAGCAGTACTTC. It is translated as CSVEGDTAYEQYF.

The chain recombines TRBV7-8 with TRBJ2-7; D might be TRBD2 (5 bases). Per the germline V gene, CDR1 is SGHVS and CDR2 is FQNEAQ. Trimming took 6 bases from V and 1 from J, leaving 10 bases between them. This CDR3 comprises 13 residues. CDR3: CASSSSGSYEQYF. The DNA for the CDR3 is TGTGCCAGCAGTTCGTCGGGGTCCTACGAGCAGTACTTC.

V gene TRBV6-6 combines with J gene TRBJ2-2, with D hard to call. CDR1 MNHNY and CDR2 SVGAGI come from the germline V gene (reference sequence). Between the trimmed V and J ends, which lost 0 bases and 1 base, there was a span of 6 bases. CDR3 length: 15 amino acids. Here the CDR3 reads CASSYSPVNTGELFF. In DNA form, the CDR3 reads TGTGCCAGCAGTTACTCGCCGGTGAACACCGGGGAGCTGTTTTTT.

The chain joins TRBV5-4 to TRBJ2-7; the match to TRBD1 covers 9 bases. This CDR3 contains 14 residues. The ends lost 4 bases at V and 2 bases at J; junction bases unmatched: 4. Germline V gene sequence: CDR1 SGHNT, CDR2 YYREEE (reference sequence). CDR3 DNA sequence: TGTGCCAGCAGCGTCCGGGACAGGGCCTACGAGCAGTACTTC. This codes for CASSVRDRAYEQYF.

This chain connects TRBV2 to TRBJ2-1; TRBD2 agrees at 12 bases. Germline CDR1 SNHLY, CDR2 FYNNEI. With V trimmed by 4 bases and J by 4 bases, 17 bases remained unmatched. The CDR3 consists of 20 residues. In nucleotides, the CDR3 is TGTGCCAGCAGTGGCCCGACTAGCGGGGGTGTACTCGTCGAGTACAATGAGCAGTTCTTC. Its translation is CASSGPTSGGVLVEYNEQFF.

V is TRBV30 and J is TRBJ1-5, with 8 bases fitting TRBD1. CDR1 is GTSNPN and CDR2 is SVGIG in the germline V gene (reference sequence). Trimming took 5 bases from V and 10 from J; bases not matched to a gene: 4. The CDR3 runs to 11 residues. The CDR3 sequence is CAWDRGGPQHF. The DNA for the CDR3 is TGTGCCTGGGACAGGGGTGGACCCCAGCATTTT.

This sequence joins TRBV4-3 and TRBJ2-2; D is possibly TRBD2 (6 bases). This CDR3 region has 15 residues. Trimming left V 3 bases short and J 4 bases short, with 12 bases between. Germline CDR1 and CDR2: LGHNA and YSLEER. CDR3 sequence: CASSHQTRSTGELFF. The CDR3 DNA follows: TGCGCCAGCAGCCACCAGACTAGATCCACCGGGGAGCTGTTTTTT.

The genes are TRBV7-2 and TRBJ2-2; possible D gene TRBD2, 6 bases. CDR1 and CDR2 from the germline V gene are SGHTA and FQGNSA. The CDR3 extends over 14 amino acids. Trimming took off 11 bases at V and 0 bases at J, with 13 bases between the two ends. This CDR3 is CADRRAANTGELFF. The DNA for the CDR3 is TGTGCCGATCGGAGGGCAGCGAACACCGGGGAGCTGTTTTTT.

This clone was seen once. The chain has TRBV29-1 and TRBJ2-7; TRBD1 aligns across 12 bases. V was pared by 5 bases and J by 7 bases, with 6 bases of the junction left unmatched. CDR3 length: 13 residues. Germline V gene lookup returns CDR1 SQVTM and CDR2 ANQGSEA. The CDR3 region is CSVPGTGGGEQYF. The CDR3 DNA reads as TGCAGCGTTCCGGGGACAGGGGGCGGGGAGCAGTACTTC.

CDR3 sequence reads: CASSSTSGRQYEQFF. In DNA form, the CDR3 reads TGTGCCAGCAGTTCGACTAGCGGGAGGCAATATGAGCAGTTCTTC. The chain links TRBV7-2 to TRBJ2-1; 13 bases match TRBD2. The CDR3 is made up of 15 amino acids. Germline trimming cut 6 bases from V and 8 bases from J; bases unmatched to any gene: 7. The germline gives CDR1 SGHTA, CDR2 FQGNSA.

The rearrangement links TRBV6-6 to TRBJ2-7, with D tentatively TRBD2 (6 bases). CDR3 length: 14 amino acids. The germline V and J ends were trimmed by 11 bases and 3 bases, with 20 bases remaining between them. From germline, CDR1 is MNHNY and CDR2 SVGAGI (reference sequence). The CDR3 is CASSPAGLLYEQYF. The CDR3 DNA is TGTGCCTCCTCCCCAGCGGGCCTCCTCTACGAGCAGTACTTC.

This clone was counted once. V is TRBV4-2 and J is TRBJ2-5; the D gene is possibly TRBD2 (5 bases). The J call may be incorrect, as the DNA end agrees better with TRBJ2-7. Germline lookup yields CDR1 LGHNA and CDR2 YNFKEQ. The CDR3 extends over 16 amino acids. The CDR3 region has the DNA TGTGCCAGCAGCCAAGATTGGGTAGCGAATAGTTCCGAGCAGTACTTC. This sequence encodes CASSQDWVANSSEQYF.

The rearrangement links TRBV9 to TRBJ1-2, with TRBD1 matching over 11 bases. J gave up 7 bases and V 0 bases, and 11 bases lay outside the gene matches. CDR3 length: 17 residues. Germline CDR1 SGDLS, CDR2 YYNGEE. The CDR3 here is CASSVEDRGRPQGGYTF. The CDR3 DNA sequence: TGTGCCAGCAGCGTAGAGGACAGGGGGCGCCCCCAGGGTGGCTACACCTTC.

The chain links TRBV29-1 to TRBJ1-4; no reliable D call. Per germline, CDR1 SQVTM and CDR2 ANQGSEA. The CDR3 covers 15 residues. The V and J ends lost 5 bases and 6 bases respectively, with 19 bases between them. The chain's CDR3 is CSVQIPGRLYEKLFF. The CDR3 nucleotides read TGCAGCGTTCAGATCCCCGGCAGGCTCTATGAAAAACTGTTTTTT.